This TCR beta chain was retrieved from a study of blood T cells in healthy people across ages. A sample-barcoded 5' primer and a J-beta primer mix were used in a second PCR of roughly 7 to 11 cycles. TCRdb processed the 5' RACE reads anew with MiXCR; each CDR3 protein has one entry. The data contain 500,000 to 650,000 distinct CDR3 sequences, about 28% of them singletons. The CDR3 is made up of 15 amino acids. The germline gives CDR1 MDHEN, CDR2 SYDVKM. V lost 5 bases and J lost 3; bases outside the gene matches: 5. This same sample was also taken into another study, of T cells of mothers and their children.

Sequencing was performed on blood. The chain combines TRBV28 with TRBJ1-1; 11 bases agree with TRBD1. The clonotype comes from a boy younger than 10 in good health. This CDR3 reads CASSRDRGSDTEAFF. The DNA for the CDR3 is TGTGCCAGCAGTAGGGACAGGGGGTCGGACACTGAAGCTTTCTTT.